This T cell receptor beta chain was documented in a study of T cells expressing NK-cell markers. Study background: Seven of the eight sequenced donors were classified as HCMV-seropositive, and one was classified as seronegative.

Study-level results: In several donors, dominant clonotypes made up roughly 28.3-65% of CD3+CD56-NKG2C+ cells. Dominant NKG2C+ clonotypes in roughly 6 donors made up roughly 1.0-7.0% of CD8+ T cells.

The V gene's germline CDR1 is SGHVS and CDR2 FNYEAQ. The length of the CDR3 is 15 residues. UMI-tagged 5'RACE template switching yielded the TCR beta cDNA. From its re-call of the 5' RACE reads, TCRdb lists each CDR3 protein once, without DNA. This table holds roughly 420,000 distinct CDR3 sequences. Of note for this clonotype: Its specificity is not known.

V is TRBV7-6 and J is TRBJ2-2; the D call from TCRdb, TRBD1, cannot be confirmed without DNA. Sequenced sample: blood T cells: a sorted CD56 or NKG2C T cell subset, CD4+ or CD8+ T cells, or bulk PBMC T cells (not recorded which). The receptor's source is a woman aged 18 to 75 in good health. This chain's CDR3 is CASSDRTANTGELFF.